Each of the 19 T cell receptor beta chains below was sequenced from the same sample in a study of cytomegalovirus exposure and HLA in healthy donors. A multiplex PCR was run with 60 Vbeta primers and 13 Jbeta primers. TCRdb keeps only in-frame clones here, not all; method: immunoSEQ multiplex PCR. The sample carries approximately 120,000 clones, 60% to 80% recorded once. The sample was PBMCs. The receptors here all came from a man aged 50-59 years in good health and CMV-seronegative.

The chain links TRBV21-1 to TRBJ2-3; the listed D gene, TRBD1, was not tested against the DNA. TRBV21-1 represents a pseudogene. The CDR3 extends over 18 amino acids. The CDR3 region has the DNA TGTGCCAGCAGCAAAGACCCTCCCGGGACAGGGAACGCAGATACGCAGTATTTT. This encodes CASSKDPPGTGNADTQYF.

V gene TRBV10-1 combines with J gene TRBJ2-7; 11 bases agree with TRBD2. This CDR3 is 14 amino acids long. Germline values: CDR1 WNHNN, CDR2 SYGVQD (reference sequence). V trimming: 4 bases; J trimming: 6 bases; junction bases outside the gene matches: 5. As DNA, the CDR3 is TGCGCCAGCAGTGTACTAGCGGGAGAAGGCGAGCAGTACTTC. Its translation: CASSVLAGEGEQYF.

V usage is TRBV18 and J usage is TRBJ2-1; TRBD2 matches at 14 bases. The germline gives CDR1 KGHSH, CDR2 LQKENI. V shed 3 bases, J shed 8 bases, and the junction held 9 bases outside the gene matches. The CDR3 has 17 amino acids. The chain's CDR3 is CASSPGTSGRRRDEQFF. CDR3 nucleotide sequence: TGTGCCAGCTCACCGGGGACTAGCGGGAGACGGAGGGATGAGCAGTTCTTC.

The rearrangement joins TRBV29-1 to TRBJ1-1; D is unresolved. Trimming cost V 6 bases and J 0 bases, with 14 bases left between them. The CDR3 is 14 residues long. Germline V CDR1 and CDR2: SQVTM, ANQGSEA. This CDR3 reads CSVTRTEVNTEAFF. In DNA, the CDR3 is TGCAGCGTGACCCGAACCGAGGTGAACACTGAAGCTTTCTTT.

The V gene is TRBV7-2, the J gene TRBJ2-7; TRBD2 matches 11 bases. Germline V gene data show CDR1 as SGHTA and CDR2 as FQGNSA. The CDR3 is 19 amino acids. The trim removed 1 base at V and 7 bases at J, leaving 18 bases unmatched. This chain's CDR3 is CASSLVFQGGSGRAGEQYF. DNA of the CDR3: TGTGCCAGCAGCTTAGTATTCCAGGGGGGTAGCGGGAGGGCTGGGGAGCAGTACTTC.

V usage is TRBV18 and J usage is TRBJ2-3, with D uncertain. The CDR3 is 14 amino acids. Germline CDR1 reads KGHSH; CDR2 reads LQKENI. Trimming shortened V by 0 bases and J by 0 bases, and 4 bases separated the two germline ends. CDR3 sequence (DNA): TGTGCCAGCTCACCACCGGCTAGCACAGATACGCAGTATTTT. This encodes CASSPPASTDTQYF.

This clone was picked up many times. The chain recombines TRBV2 with TRBJ1-5; TRBD1 matches 8 bases. V was pared by 6 bases and J by 11 bases, with 15 bases of the junction left unmatched. The germline CDR1 and CDR2 sequences are SNHLY and FYNNEI. The CDR3 sequence is 15 residues long. Written as DNA, the CDR3 is TGTGCCAGCAGCTCCGGGACAGGTGGGCCGAGAGCCCAGCATTTT. Protein sequence: CASSSGTGGPRAQHF.

The chain recombines TRBV29-1 with TRBJ2-7, with unresolved D. V was trimmed by 6 bases and J by 4 bases, leaving 16 bases between them. The germline V gene has CDR1 SQVTM and CDR2 ANQGSEA. The CDR3 consists of 13 residues. The CDR3 DNA is TGCAGCGTCGTCCAGACCTCAGGTTACGAGCAGTACTTC. This gives the protein CSVVQTSGYEQYF.

V usage is TRBV10-2 and J usage is TRBJ2-1, with TRBD2 matching 10 bases. This CDR3 spans 12 amino acids. Germline CDR1 WSHSY, CDR2 SAAADI. V trimming: 6 bases; J trimming: 12 bases; junction bases outside the gene matches: 5. The CDR3 spells CASRTSGRPQFF. Here the CDR3 DNA reads TGCGCCAGCAGGACTAGCGGGCGTCCGCAGTTCTTC.

The chain is built from TRBV9 and TRBJ2-1, with TRBD2 as a possible D gene (6 bases). This CDR3 comprises 16 residues. The V end was cut by 0 bases, the J end by 1 base, with 11 bases between. Per germline, CDR1 SGDLS and CDR2 YYNGEE. CDR3 DNA: TGTGCCAGCAGCGTAGGGGGGGTGGTTTCCTACAATGAGCAGTTCTTC. Translating gives CASSVGGVVSYNEQFF.

This chain links TRBV2 with TRBJ2-7; 11 bases line up with TRBD2. The CDR3 extends over 18 amino acids. V lost 2 bases and J lost 0; bases outside the gene matches: 9. Germline V CDR1 and CDR2: SNHLY, FYNNEI. CDR3 amino acids: CASSERASGRPSSYEQYF. CDR3 sequence (DNA): TGTGCCAGCAGTGAAAGGGCTAGCGGGAGGCCGAGCTCCTACGAGCAGTACTTC.

The J gene is TRBJ1-4, the V gene TRBV6-5, with D unclear. The CDR3 is made up of 14 amino acids. Germline CDR1 is MNHEY and CDR2 is SVGAGI. The V gene lost 0 bases and the J gene lost 10 bases, with 12 bases spanning the gap. For the CDR3, the DNA is TGTGCCAGCAGTTACTCGAGTACCCCTGTAAAACTGTTTTTT. Translation: CASSYSSTPVKLFF.

This chain joins TRBV9 and TRBJ2-7; 8 bases map to TRBD2. After removal of 0 bases from V and 7 bases from J, the junction contained 3 bases not matched to a gene. The CDR3 loop spans 13 amino acids. Germline V gives CDR1 SGDLS, CDR2 YYNGEE. The CDR3 sequence is CASSVDPGGEQYF. CDR3 DNA sequence: TGTGCCAGCAGCGTAGATCCGGGGGGGGAGCAGTACTTC.

The chain is built from TRBV4-3 and TRBJ2-2; tentatively, D is TRBD1 (6 bases). This CDR3 comprises 16 residues. Deletions cut 0 bases from V and 5 bases from J, with 13 bases between. CDR1 and CDR2 from the germline V gene are LGHNA and YSLEER. The CDR3 spells CASSQDLGARTGELFF. CDR3 nucleotide sequence: TGCGCCAGCAGCCAAGATCTGGGGGCGCGAACCGGGGAGCTGTTTTTT.

The chain has TRBV2 and TRBJ1-5; D remains unclear. The CDR3 is 13 amino acids. The germline V gene has CDR1 SNHLY and CDR2 FYNNEI. V lost 2 bases, J lost 9 bases, and 11 bases lay in between. The CDR3 loop is CASSEWEIGPQHF. The CDR3 DNA follows: TGTGCCAGCAGTGAATGGGAGATAGGGCCCCAGCATTTT.

This sequence joins TRBV5-6 and TRBJ2-1; TRBD1 matches at 8 bases. CDR1 and CDR2 (germline): SGHDT, YYEEEE. The CDR3 loop spans 15 amino acids. V was pared by 1 base and J by 9 bases, with 9 bases of the junction left unmatched. Here the CDR3 reads CASSLRVTGGAEQFF. The CDR3 bases are TGTGCCAGCAGCTTGAGGGTCACAGGGGGAGCTGAGCAGTTCTTC.

The J gene is TRBJ1-4, the V gene TRBV5-1; D unresolved. CDR1 and CDR2 (germline): SGHRS, YFSETQ. CDR3 length: 13 residues. Deletions cut 1 base from V and 8 bases from J, with 9 bases between. The CDR3 bases are TGCGCCAGCAGCTTGAGTGTAGAAGAAAAACTGTTTTTT. It yields the protein CASSLSVEEKLFF. The whole variable domain, filled in from reference TRBV5-1 and TRBJ1-4, reads KAGVTQTPRYLIKTRGQQVTLSCSPISGHRSVSWYQQTPGQGLQFLFEYFSETQRNKGNFPGRFSGRQFSNSRSEMNVSTLELGDSALYLCASSLSVEEKLFFGSGTQLSVL.

Points on this clone: Other DNA variants within this sample encode the same CDR3. The chain recombines TRBV6-5 with TRBJ1-1, with TRBD1 as a possible D gene (5 bases). CDR3 length equals 12 residues. CDR1 MNHEY and CDR2 SVGAGI come from the germline V gene. Trimming took 6 bases from V and 1 from J, leaving 6 bases between them. The CDR3 reads CASRGGNTEAFF. For the CDR3, the DNA is TGTGCCAGCAGGGGGGGGAACACTGAAGCTTTCTTT.

This clone was seen more than once but under ten times. The chain recombines TRBV28 with TRBJ1-2; D not certain. Trimming shortened V by 6 bases and J by 4 bases, and 12 bases separated the two germline ends. The CDR3 is 13 amino acids. Germline lookup yields CDR1 MDHEN and CDR2 SYDVKM. The CDR3 DNA reads TGTGCCAGCAGCCCCGACAAAATCTATGGCTACACCTTC. Protein sequence: CASSPDKIYGYTF.